The rows below give T cell receptor beta chains drawn from one sample of a study of T cells in Graves' hyperthyroidism and ophthalmopathy. A single record per CDR3 protein comes from TCRdb applying MiXCR to the multiplex PCR reads. Of under 300,000 distinct CDR3 sequences in the sample, more than 12% are singletons; the top ten hold about an eighth. Sample: blood. Every receptor here comes from a woman aged 40 to 50 with Graves' hyperthyroidism that later progressed to Graves' ophthalmopathy. CDR3s include the opening cysteine and the closing phenylalanine or tryptophan. The order of the fields is V gene, D gene, J gene, clone size, CDR3 DNA, CDR3 protein. D genes are given only for firm matches. Clone size is not always given. Where it is, it says once, few, many or a class for expanded clones.

TRBV4-1,TRBD2,TRBJ2-5,.,TGCGCCAGCAGCCGCCGACTAGCGGGAGAGACCCAGTACTTC,CASSRRLAGETQYF
TRBV19,.,TRBJ1-1,many,TGTGCCAGTAGAATCGGGGGAAACACTGAAGCTTTCTTT,CASRIGGNTEAFF
TRBV24-1,.,TRBJ2-3,.,TGTGCCACCAGTGATATAGGGCGGGGAGGCACAGATACGCAGTATTTT,CATSDIGRGGTDTQYF
TRBV3-1,.,TRBJ2-1,.,TGTGCCAGCGGCGAAGAAAGAGGGAACAGGGAGCAGCAGTTCTTC,CASGEERGNREQQFF
TRBV28,.,TRBJ1-6,many,TGTGCCAGCAGTTTAGCTAGGAGCTCCTATAATTCACCCCTCCACTTT,CASSLARSSYNSPLHF
TRBV28,TRBD2,TRBJ2-3,many,TGTGCCGTCAAGCGGGGGACGAGCGATACGCAGTATTTT,CAVKRGTSDTQYF
TRBV28,.,TRBJ1-2,many,TGTGCCAGCAGTTACAGGGTCGTCTATGGCTACACCTTC,CASSYRVVYGYTF
TRBV25-1,.,TRBJ1-2,many,TGTGCCAGCAGTGACGGCTATGGCTACACCTTC,CASSDGYGYTF
TRBV10-3,TRBD1,TRBJ2-1,many,TGTGCCATCAGTCCGGACAGGTTCTATGAGCAGTTCTTC,CAISPDRFYEQFF
TRBV6-2/TRBV6-3,TRBD2,TRBJ2-7,.,TGTGCCAGCAGTTACTCCATGCCGGGACTAGGCTACGAGCAGTACTTC,CASSYSMPGLGYEQYF
TRBV9,.,TRBJ1-3,few,TGTGCCAGCAGCGTCGACCCGGGAAACACCATACATTTT,CASSVDPGNTIHF
TRBV2,.,TRBJ2-5,.,TGTGCCAGCAGTAGTGCCAGATGGGGTGAGACCCAGTACTTC,CASSSARWGETQYF
TRBV6-1,.,TRBJ2-1,.,TGTGCCAGCAGCACACCTCTAGCGCGGAGTGGGTTCTACAATGAGCAGTTCTTC,CASSTPLARSGFYNEQFF
TRBV5-8,TRBD2,TRBJ2-1,many,TGTGCCAGCAGCTTGGGCGGGGGGAGGTATAGCAATGAGCAGTTCTTC,CASSLGGGRYSNEQFF
TRBV12-3/TRBV12-4,.,TRBJ2-3,many,TGTGCCAGCAGTTTCAGGGGGGGAGATACGCAGTATTTT,CASSFRGGDTQYF
TRBV7-9,TRBD1,TRBJ2-2,many,TGTGCCAGCAGCCAGACAGGGGGCTACACCGGGGAGCTGTTTTTT,CASSQTGGYTGELFF
TRBV28,.,TRBJ2-1,many,TGTGCCACCGATGGACAATGGGGGAAATTCAATGAGCAGTTCTTC,CATDGQWGKFNEQFF
TRBV5-1,TRBD2,TRBJ2-7,many,TGCGCCAGCAGCCGGACTAGCGGCCATACCTACGAGCAGTACTTC,CASSRTSGHTYEQYF
TRBV5-1,.,TRBJ2-2,many,TGCGCCAGCAGCTTGGTCGGGATTATAACCGGGGAGCTGTTTTTT,CASSLVGIITGELFF
TRBV30,TRBD1,TRBJ1-6,many,TGTGCCTGGTCCGGGGGACAGGGAAATTCACCCCTCCACTTT,CAWSGGQGNSPLHF
TRBV2,TRBD1,TRBJ2-1,.,TGTGCCAGCAGTGGACAGGGGCGTGTTGCGGGGTCGAATGAGCAGTTCTTC,CASSGQGRVAGSNEQFF
TRBV18,TRBD1,TRBJ1-1,many,TGTGCCAGCTCACCGACAGGGGCTGACACTGAAGCTTTCTTT,CASSPTGADTEAFF
TRBV2,.,TRBJ1-3,many,TGTGCCAGCAGTGGACAGTCCTCTGGAAACACCATATATTTT,CASSGQSSGNTIYF
TRBV27,.,TRBJ2-2,many,TGTGCCAGCAGGCCCCTAACAGGGAATAGTGTAAGAACCGGGGAGCTGTTTTTT,CASRPLTGNSVRTGELFF
TRBV18,.,TRBJ2-1,.,TGTGCCAGCTCAGCAGGGTATGAGCAGTTCTTC,CASSAGYEQFF
TRBV27,.,TRBJ2-1,few,TGTGCCAGCACCTTAAGTTGGGCGGCAGTCTACAATGAGCAGTTCTTC,CASTLSWAAVYNEQFF